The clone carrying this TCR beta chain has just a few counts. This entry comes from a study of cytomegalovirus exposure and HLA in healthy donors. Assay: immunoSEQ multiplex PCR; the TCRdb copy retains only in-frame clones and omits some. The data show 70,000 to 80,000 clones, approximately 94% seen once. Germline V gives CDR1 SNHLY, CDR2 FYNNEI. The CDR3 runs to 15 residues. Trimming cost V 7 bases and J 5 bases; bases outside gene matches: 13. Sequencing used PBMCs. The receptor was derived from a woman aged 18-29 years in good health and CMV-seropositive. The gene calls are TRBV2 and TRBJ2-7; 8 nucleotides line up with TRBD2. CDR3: CASNPVGLAGDEQYF. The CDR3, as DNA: TGTGCCAGCAACCCAGTGGGGCTAGCGGGCGACGAGCAGTACTTC.